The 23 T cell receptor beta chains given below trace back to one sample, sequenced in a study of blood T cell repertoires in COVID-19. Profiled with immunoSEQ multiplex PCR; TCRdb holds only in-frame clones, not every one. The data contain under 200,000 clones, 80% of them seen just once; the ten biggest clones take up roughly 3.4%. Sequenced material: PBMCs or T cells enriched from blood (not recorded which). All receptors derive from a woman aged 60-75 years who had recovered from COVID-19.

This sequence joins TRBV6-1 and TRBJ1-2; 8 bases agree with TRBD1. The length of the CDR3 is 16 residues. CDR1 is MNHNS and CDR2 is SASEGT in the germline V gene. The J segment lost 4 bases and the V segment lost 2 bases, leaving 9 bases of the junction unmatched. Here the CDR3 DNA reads TGTGCCAGCAGTGAATGGACAGGGCCTATGAGCTATGGCTACACCTTC. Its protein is CASSEWTGPMSYGYTF.

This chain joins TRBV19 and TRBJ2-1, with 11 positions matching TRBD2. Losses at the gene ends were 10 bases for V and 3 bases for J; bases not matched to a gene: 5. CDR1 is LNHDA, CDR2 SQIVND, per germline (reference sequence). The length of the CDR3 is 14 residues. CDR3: CAIPGLADYNEQFF. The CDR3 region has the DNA TGTGCCATTCCGGGACTAGCGGACTACAATGAGCAGTTCTTC.

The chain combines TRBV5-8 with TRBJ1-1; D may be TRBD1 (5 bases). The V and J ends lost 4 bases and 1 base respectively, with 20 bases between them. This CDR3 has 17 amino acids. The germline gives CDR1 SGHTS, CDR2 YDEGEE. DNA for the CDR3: TGTGCCAGCAGCCAGGGTATTGTAGGGGTTACGAACACTGAAGCTTTCTTT. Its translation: CASSQGIVGVTNTEAFF.

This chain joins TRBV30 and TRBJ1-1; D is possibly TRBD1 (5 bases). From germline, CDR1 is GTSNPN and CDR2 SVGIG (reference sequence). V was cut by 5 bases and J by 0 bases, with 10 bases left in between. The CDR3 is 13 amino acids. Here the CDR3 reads CAWGAEMNTEAFF. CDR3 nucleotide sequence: TGTGCCTGGGGGGCGGAAATGAACACTGAAGCTTTCTTT.

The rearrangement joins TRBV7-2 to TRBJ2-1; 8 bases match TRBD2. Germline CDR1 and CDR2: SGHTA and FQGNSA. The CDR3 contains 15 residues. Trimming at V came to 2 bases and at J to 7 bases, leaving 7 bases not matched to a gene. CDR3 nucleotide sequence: TGTGCCAGCAGCTTATCCAGCGGGGGTGGGAATGAGCAGTTCTTC. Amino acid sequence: CASSLSSGGGNEQFF.

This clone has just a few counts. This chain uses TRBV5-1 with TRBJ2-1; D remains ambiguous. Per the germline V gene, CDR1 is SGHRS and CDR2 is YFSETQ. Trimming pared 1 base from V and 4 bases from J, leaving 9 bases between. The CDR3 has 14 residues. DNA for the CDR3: TGCGCCAGCAGCTTGCCAAGCGAATACAATGAGCAGTTCTTC. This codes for CASSLPSEYNEQFF.

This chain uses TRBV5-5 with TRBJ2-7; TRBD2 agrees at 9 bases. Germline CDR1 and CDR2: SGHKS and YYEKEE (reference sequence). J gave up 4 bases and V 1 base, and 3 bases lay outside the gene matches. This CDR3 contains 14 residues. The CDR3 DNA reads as TGTGCCAGCAGCTTGATGCGGGGGGGGTACGAGCAGTACTTC. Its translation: CASSLMRGGYEQYF. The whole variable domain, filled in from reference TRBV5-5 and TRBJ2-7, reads DAGVTQSPTHLIKTRGQQVTLRCSPISGHKSVSWYQQVLGQGPQFIFQYYEKEERGRGNFPDRFSARQFPNYSSELNVNALLLGDSALYLCASSLMRGGYEQYFGPGTRLTVT.

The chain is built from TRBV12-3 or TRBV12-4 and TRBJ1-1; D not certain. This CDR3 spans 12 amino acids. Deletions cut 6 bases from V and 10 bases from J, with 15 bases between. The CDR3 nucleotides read TGTGCCAGCAGCCGGAAGGGAGCGGGAGCTTTCTTT. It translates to CASSRKGAGAFF.

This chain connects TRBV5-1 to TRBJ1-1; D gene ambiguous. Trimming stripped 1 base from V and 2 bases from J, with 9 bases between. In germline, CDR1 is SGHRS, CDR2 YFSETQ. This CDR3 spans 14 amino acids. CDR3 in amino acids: CASSLSTVNTEAFF. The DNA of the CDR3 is TGCGCCAGCAGCTTGTCAACGGTCAACACTGAAGCTTTCTTT. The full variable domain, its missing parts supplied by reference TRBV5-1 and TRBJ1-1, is KAGVTQTPRYLIKTRGQQVTLSCSPISGHRSVSWYQQTPGQGLQFLFEYFSETQRNKGNFPGRFSGRQFSNSRSEMNVSTLELGDSALYLCASSLSTVNTEAFFGQGTRLTVV.

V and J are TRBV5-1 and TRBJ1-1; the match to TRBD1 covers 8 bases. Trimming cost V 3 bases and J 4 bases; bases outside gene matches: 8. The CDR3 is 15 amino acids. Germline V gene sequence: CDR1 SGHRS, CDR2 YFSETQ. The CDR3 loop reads CASSSGQGGATEAFF. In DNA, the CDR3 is TGCGCCAGCAGCTCCGGACAGGGTGGGGCCACTGAAGCTTTCTTT.

In DNA form, the CDR3 reads TGTGCCAGCAGCTTAAGGGACACCGCTAACTATGGCTACACCTTC. Translating gives CASSLRDTANYGYTF. V usage is TRBV5-5 and J usage is TRBJ1-2, with a tentative D call TRBD1 (6 bases). The germline V and J ends were trimmed by 2 bases and 0 bases, with 11 bases remaining between them. Per germline, CDR1 SGHKS and CDR2 YYEKEE (reference sequence). This CDR3 is 15 amino acids long.

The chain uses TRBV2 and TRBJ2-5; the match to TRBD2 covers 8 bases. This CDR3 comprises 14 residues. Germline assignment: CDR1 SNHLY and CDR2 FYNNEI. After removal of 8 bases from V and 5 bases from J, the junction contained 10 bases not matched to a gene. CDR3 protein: CASARGGAGETQYF. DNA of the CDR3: TGTGCCAGCGCCCGGGGGGGGGCCGGCGAGACCCAGTACTTC. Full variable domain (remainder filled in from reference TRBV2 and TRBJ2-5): EPEVTQTPSHQVTQMGQEVILRCVPISNHLYFYWYRQILGQKVEFLVSFYNNEISEKSEIFDDQFSVERPDGSNFTLKIRSTKLEDSAMYFCASARGGAGETQYFGPGTRLLVL.

Here the CDR3 DNA reads TGTGCCAGCAGTGCCCTACCCAACTATGGCTACACCTTC. This gives the protein CASSALPNYGYTF. The chain joins TRBV14 to TRBJ1-2, with D uncertain. CDR1 SGHDN and CDR2 FVKESK come from the germline V gene. The CDR3 totals 13 residues. Deletions cut 6 bases from V and 2 bases from J, with 10 bases between.

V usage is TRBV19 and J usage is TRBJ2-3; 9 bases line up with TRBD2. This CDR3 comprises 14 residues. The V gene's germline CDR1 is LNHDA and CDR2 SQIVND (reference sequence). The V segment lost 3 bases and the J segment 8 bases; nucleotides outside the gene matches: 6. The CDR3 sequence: CASSMPGLAGTQYF. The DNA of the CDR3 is TGTGCCAGTAGTATGCCGGGACTAGCAGGTACGCAGTATTTT.

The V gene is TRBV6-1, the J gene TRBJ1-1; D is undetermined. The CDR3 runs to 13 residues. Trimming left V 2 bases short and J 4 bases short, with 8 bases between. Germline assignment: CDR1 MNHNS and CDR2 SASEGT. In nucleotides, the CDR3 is TGTGCCAGCAGTGAATCCTACCCCACTGAAGCTTTCTTT. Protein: CASSESYPTEAFF.

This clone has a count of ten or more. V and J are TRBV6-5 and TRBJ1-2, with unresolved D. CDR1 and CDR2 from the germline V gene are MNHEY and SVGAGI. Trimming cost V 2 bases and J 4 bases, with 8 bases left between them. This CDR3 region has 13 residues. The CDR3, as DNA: TGTGCCAGCAGTTACGAGGGCCGCTATGGCTACACCTTC. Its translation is CASSYEGRYGYTF.

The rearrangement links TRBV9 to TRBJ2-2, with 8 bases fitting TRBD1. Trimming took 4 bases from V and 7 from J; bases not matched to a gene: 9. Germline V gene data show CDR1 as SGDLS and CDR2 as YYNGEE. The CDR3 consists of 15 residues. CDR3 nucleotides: TGTGCCAGCAGCCCTCGACAGGGGCGGGGCGGGGAGCTGTTTTTT. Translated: CASSPRQGRGGELFF.

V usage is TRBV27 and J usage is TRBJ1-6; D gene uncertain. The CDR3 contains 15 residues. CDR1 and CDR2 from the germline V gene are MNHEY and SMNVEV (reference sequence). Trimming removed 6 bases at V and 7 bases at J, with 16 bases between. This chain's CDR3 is CASRWAGSWNSPLHF. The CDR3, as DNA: TGTGCCAGCAGATGGGCGGGGAGTTGGAATTCACCCCTCCACTTT.

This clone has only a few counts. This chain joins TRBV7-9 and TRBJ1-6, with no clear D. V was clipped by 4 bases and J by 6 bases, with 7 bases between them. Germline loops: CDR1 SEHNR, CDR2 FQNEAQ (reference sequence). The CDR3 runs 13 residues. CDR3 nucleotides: TGTGCCAGCAGCTCCATCCCTAATTCACCCCTCCACTTT. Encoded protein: CASSSIPNSPLHF.

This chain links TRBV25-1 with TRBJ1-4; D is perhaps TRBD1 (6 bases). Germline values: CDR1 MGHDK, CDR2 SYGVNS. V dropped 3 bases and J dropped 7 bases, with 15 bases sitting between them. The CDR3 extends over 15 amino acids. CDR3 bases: TGTGCCAGCAGTGATCCCCGGGGGGCAGGTGAAAAACTGTTTTTT. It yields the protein CASSDPRGAGEKLFF.

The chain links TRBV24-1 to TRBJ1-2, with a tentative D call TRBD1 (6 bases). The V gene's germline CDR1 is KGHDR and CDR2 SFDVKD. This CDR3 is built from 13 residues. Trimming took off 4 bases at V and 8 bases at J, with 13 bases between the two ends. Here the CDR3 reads CATSEFRGDGYTF. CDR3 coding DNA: TGTGCCACCAGTGAGTTCAGGGGAGACGGCTACACCTTC.

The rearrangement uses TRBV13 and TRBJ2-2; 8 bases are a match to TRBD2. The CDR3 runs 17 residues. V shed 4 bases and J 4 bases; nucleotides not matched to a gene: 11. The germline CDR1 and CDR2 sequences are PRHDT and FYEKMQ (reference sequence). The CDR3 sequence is CASSSADTGGATGELFF. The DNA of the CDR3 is TGTGCCAGCAGCTCCGCTGACACGGGGGGGGCCACCGGGGAGCTGTTTTTT.

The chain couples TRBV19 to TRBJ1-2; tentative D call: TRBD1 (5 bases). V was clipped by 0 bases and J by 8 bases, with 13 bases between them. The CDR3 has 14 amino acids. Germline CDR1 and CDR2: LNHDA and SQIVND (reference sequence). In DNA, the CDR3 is TGTGCCAGTAGTATAGAGGAGGGGCGAGGGGGCTACACCTTC. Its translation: CASSIEEGRGGYTF.